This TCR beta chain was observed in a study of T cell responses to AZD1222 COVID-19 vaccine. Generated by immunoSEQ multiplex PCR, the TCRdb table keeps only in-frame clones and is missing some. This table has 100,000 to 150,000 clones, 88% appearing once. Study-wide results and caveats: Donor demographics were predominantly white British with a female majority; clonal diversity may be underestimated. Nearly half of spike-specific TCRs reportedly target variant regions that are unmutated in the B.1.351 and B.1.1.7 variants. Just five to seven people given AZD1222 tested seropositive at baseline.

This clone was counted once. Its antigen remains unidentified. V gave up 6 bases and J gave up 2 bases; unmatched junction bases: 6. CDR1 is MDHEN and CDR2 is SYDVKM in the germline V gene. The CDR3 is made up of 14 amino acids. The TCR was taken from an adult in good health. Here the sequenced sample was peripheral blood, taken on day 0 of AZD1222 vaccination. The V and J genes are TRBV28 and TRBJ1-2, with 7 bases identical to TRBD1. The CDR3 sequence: CASRREGQNYGYTF. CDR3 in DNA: TGTGCCAGCAGGCGGGAGGGACAGAACTATGGCTACACCTTC.